The following is a T cell receptor beta chain sequence with its context. The target of this receptor is not known. Base qualities were left out, and no much larger clone turns up one base away. The data originate from a study of lymphopenia after photon versus proton radiotherapy (dated by TCRdb to between 2017 and 2020). With regard to the full study: The immunological effects of photon versus proton radiation therapy were compared in patients with gastrointestinal tumors who developed high-grade lymphopenia. The cohort included 20 patients with gastrointestinal tumors who developed lymphopenia after receiving either photon or proton therapy. The study aimed to characterize how the two radiation modalities differ in their impact on the immune system. Overall study outcomes, separate from this receptor: The survival association was examined only in patients who died, and the authors described better survival with proton therapy as a possibility, not as a demonstrated result. After the lymphocyte count nadir, repertoires from photon-treated patients showed oligoclonal expansion, particularly of CD8+ Temra cells, and this expansion drove the decline in diversity. During treatment, patients who received proton therapy stayed relatively stable, whereas patients who received photon therapy lost naive T cells and TCR diversity and gained effector/memory populations. Among patients across the cohort who died, overall survival time showed an inverse correlation with a larger post-nadir drop in TCR diversity.

The library was prepared using the immunoSEQ multiplex PCR assay. Alongside multiparametric flow cytometry, deep sequencing of rearranged TCR beta loci was used to profile the T cell repertoires. Here the immuneACCESS table is served through TCRdb, limited to in-frame sequences with V and J called. Missing clones are a known gap in these copies; in checked studies unresolved V genes cover under half, and the rest lacks a known reason. Recorded for this sample are some 16,000 clones; roughly 88% of them occurred a single time. The biggest ten clones account for roughly 19% of the sample. This receptor was identified in a man between 65 and 79 years old with pancreatic cancer. Sequenced here: peripheral blood, sampled from a patient treated with proton-based radiotherapy.

The CDR3 in this case is CASSAPQGLNTEAFF. The DNA sequence is as follows: TGTGCCAGCAGTGCTCCACAGGGGTTGAACACTGAAGCTTTCTTT. The chain couples TRBV2 to TRBJ1-1; TRBD1 matches 7 bases in the middle. From the cysteine through the phenylalanine, the CDR3 covers 15 amino acids. The DNA shown is the 45-base CDR3, in frame from base 1. CDR1 SNHLY and CDR2 FYNNEI are derived from the germline V gene. Unmatched junction bases come to 5, with V trimmed by 4 bases and J by 0 bases.